Listed below are T cell receptor beta chains from one sample, sequenced in a study of T cell responses to AZD1222 COVID-19 vaccine. Sequencing used immunoSEQ multiplex PCR; TCRdb keeps in-frame clones, though not all of them. The sample carries 150,000 or so clones, approximately 94% recorded once. Sample: peripheral blood, taken on day 0 of AZD1222 vaccination. Source of these receptors: an adult in good health. CDR3s include the opening cysteine and the closing phenylalanine or tryptophan. Fields, in order: clone size, V gene, D gene, J gene, CDR3 protein, CDR3 DNA. D genes are given only for firm matches. For some rows the clone size is stated as once, few or many, or as a class when expanded; others skip it.

NA	TRBV28	NA	TRBJ1-4	CASSLLPGHRFF	TGTGCCAGCAGTTTATTGCCGGGACACCGTTTTTTT
NA	TRBV7-8	NA	TRBJ1-3	CASSLARDFSSGNTIYF	TGTGCCAGCAGCTTAGCTAGGGACTTCTCCTCTGGAAACACCATATATTTT
once	TRBV19	TRBD1	TRBJ1-2	CATTPMFEGAHGYTF	TGTGCCACCACCCCCATGTTTGAGGGGGCTCATGGCTACACCTTC
NA	TRBV4-3	NA	TRBJ1-5	CASSQDALSNQPQHF	TGCGCCAGCAGCCAAGATGCCCTTAGCAATCAGCCCCAGCATTTT
NA	TRBV7-9	TRBD1	TRBJ1-1	CASSPSQTGPNTEAFF	TGTGCCAGCAGCCCATCCCAGACAGGGCCAAACACTGAAGCTTTCTTT
NA	TRBV6-1	NA	TRBJ1-1	CASSESGTARPEAFF	TGTGCCAGCAGTGAATCCGGGACGGCGAGACCTGAAGCTTTCTTT
NA	TRBV12-3/TRBV12-4	NA	TRBJ1-2	CASSLVGNYGYTF	TGTGCCAGCTCTCTAGTGGGTAACTATGGCTACACCTTC
NA	TRBV2	NA	TRBJ1-3	CASSGGQSSGYTGRFSGNTIYF	TGTGCCAGCAGTGGGGGGCAATCCTCAGGGTATACAGGGAGGTTCTCTGGAAACACCATATATTTT
once	TRBV28	NA	TRBJ2-7	CASSFGQGYEQYF	TGTGCCAGCAGTTTTGGGCAGGGGTACGAGCAGTACTTC
NA	TRBV5-1	TRBD1	TRBJ2-5	CASSFTGTENQETQYF	TGCGCCAGCAGCTTCACCGGGACAGAAAACCAAGAGACCCAGTACTTC
NA	TRBV7-3	NA	TRBJ1-6	CASSLDRNSPLHF	TGTGCCAGCAGCTTAGACAGAAATTCACCCCTCCACTTT
once	TRBV7-9	TRBD1	TRBJ1-1	CASSYRQGAEAFF	TGTGCCAGCAGCTATCGACAGGGAGCTGAAGCTTTCTTT
few	TRBV9	TRBD1	TRBJ1-6	CASSSTTGWDSPLHF	TGTGCCAGCAGCTCCACGACAGGGTGGGATTCACCCCTCCACTTT
NA	TRBV7-2	NA	TRBJ1-1	CASSQSGRKNTEAFF	TGTGCCAGCAGCCAATCGGGCCGGAAGAACACTGAAGCTTTCTTT
NA	TRBV5-1	NA	TRBJ1-2	CASSFELGGYTF	TGCGCCAGCAGCTTTGAGTTGGGGGGCTACACCTTC
once	TRBV19	NA	TRBJ1-4	CATTMTGTPNEKLFF	TGTGCCACTACCATGACCGGGACTCCGAATGAAAAACTGTTTTTT
NA	TRBV19	TRBD2	TRBJ2-5	CASSIYGTSGQETQYF	TGTGCCAGTAGTATTTACGGGACTAGCGGACAAGAGACCCAGTACTTC
NA	TRBV7-6	NA	TRBJ1-1	CASSLGPDNTEAFF	TGTGCCAGCAGCTTGGGTCCCGACAACACTGAAGCTTTCTTT
once	TRBV10-3	NA	TRBJ1-1	CAISESKMNTEAFF	TGTGCCATCAGTGAGTCGAAGATGAACACTGAAGCTTTCTTT
NA	TRBV24-1	TRBD2	TRBJ2-5	CATSDPTSGAQETQYF	TGTGCCACCAGTGACCCGACTAGCGGGGCCCAAGAGACCCAGTACTTC
NA	TRBV30	NA	TRBJ2-2	CAWSGTIVGTGELFF	TGTGCCTGGAGTGGGACTATTGTTGGAACCGGGGAGCTGTTTTTT
NA	TRBV7-2	NA	TRBJ2-7	CASSRGTAYEQYF	TGTGCCAGCAGCCGCGGGACAGCTTACGAGCAGTACTTC
NA	TRBV10-1	TRBD1	TRBJ2-1	CASSICRRSWTGGLDEQFF	TGCGCCAGCAGCATCTGCCGGCGCTCGTGGACAGGGGGCTTGGATGAGCAGTTCTTC
NA	TRBV7-9	NA	TRBJ1-1	CASSPPGMGTEAFF	TGTGCCAGCAGCCCCCCGGGGATGGGCACTGAAGCTTTCTTT
NA	TRBV12-3/TRBV12-4	TRBD2	TRBJ2-7	CASRQAGGQQYF	TGTGCCAGCAGACAAGCGGGGGGCCAGCAGTACTTC
NA	TRBV6-2/TRBV6-3	TRBD1	TRBJ1-2	CASSYSYGTGQGYTF	TGTGCCAGCAGTTATTCCTATGGGACAGGCCAAGGCTACACCTTC
once	TRBV6-2/TRBV6-3	TRBD2	TRBJ2-7	CASSPGTSGRDEQYF	TGTGCCAGCAGTCCCGGGACTAGCGGTCGAGACGAGCAGTACTTC
NA	TRBV6-5	TRBD1	TRBJ2-5	CASSSPGQGVETQYF	TGTGCCAGCAGTTCTCCGGGACAGGGGGTGGAGACCCAGTACTTC
NA	TRBV30	TRBD1	TRBJ2-5	CAWATGEETQYF	TGTGCCTGGGCGACAGGGGAAGAGACCCAGTACTTC
NA	TRBV5-6	NA	TRBJ1-4	CASSLEGSEKLFF	TGTGCCAGCAGCTTGGAGGGAAGCGAAAAACTGTTTTTT